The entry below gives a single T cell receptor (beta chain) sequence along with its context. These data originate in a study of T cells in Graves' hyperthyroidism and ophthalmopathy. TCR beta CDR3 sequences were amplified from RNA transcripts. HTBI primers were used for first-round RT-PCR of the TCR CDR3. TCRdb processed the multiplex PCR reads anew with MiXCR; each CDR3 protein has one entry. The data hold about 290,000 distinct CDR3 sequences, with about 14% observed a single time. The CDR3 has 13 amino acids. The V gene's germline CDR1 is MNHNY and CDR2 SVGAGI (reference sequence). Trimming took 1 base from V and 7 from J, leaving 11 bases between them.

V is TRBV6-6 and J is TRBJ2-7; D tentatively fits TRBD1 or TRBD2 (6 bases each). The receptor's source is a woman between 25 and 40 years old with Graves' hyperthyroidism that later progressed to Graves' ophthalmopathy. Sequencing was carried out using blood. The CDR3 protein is CASSYYGGGEQYF. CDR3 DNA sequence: TGTGCCAGCAGTTACTACGGGGGCGGGGAGCAGTACTTC.